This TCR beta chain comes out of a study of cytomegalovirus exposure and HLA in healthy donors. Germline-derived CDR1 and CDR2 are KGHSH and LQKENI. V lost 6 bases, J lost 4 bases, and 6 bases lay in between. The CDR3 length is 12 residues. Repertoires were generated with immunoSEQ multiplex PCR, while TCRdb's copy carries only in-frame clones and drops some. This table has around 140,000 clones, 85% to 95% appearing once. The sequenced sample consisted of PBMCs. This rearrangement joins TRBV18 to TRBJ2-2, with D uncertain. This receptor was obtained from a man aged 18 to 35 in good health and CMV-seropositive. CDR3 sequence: CASSYSTGELFF. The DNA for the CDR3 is TGTGCCAGCTCGTACAGCACCGGGGAGCTGTTTTTT. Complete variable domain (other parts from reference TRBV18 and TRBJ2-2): NAGVMQNPRHLVRRRGQEARLRCSPMKGHSHVYWYRQLPEEGLKFMVYLQKENIIDESGMPKERFSAEFPKEGPSILRIQQVVRGDSAAYFCASSYSTGELFFGEGSRLTVL.